One and the same sample provided the 24 T cell receptor beta chains below, sequenced in a study of T cells after yellow fever vaccination (dated by TCRdb to about 2019). The meaning of the sample's treatment or condition label: live attenuated yellow fever vaccine strain. The library was generated by 5' RACE. Sequencer: Illumina NovaSeq 6000. In TCRdb, the public reads were trimmed at Q25 with fastp and aligned with MiXCR, with productive beta chains retained. Rows with a matching CDR3 protein are joined into one entry that keeps the most common DNA and genes. This sample is represented by some 260,000 distinct CDR3 sequences; 5.2% of them were singletons. The ten largest account for less than 3.5% of the sample. The source was CD4+ T cells sorted from PBMCs, collected on the day of the yellow fever booster vaccination. The receptor source for this set is a man aged 18 to 35 who received the YFV17D yellow fever vaccine.

In its sample, this clonotype was seen many times. V gene TRBV2 combines with J gene TRBJ1-5; D gene uncertain. Germline CDR1 and CDR2: SNHLY and FYNNEI. V shed 4 bases and J shed 1 base, with 14 bases lying between them. The CDR3 is 16 residues long. CDR3 protein: CASSALGRGSNQPQHF. CDR3 DNA sequence: TGTGCCAGCAGTGCTTTAGGCCGAGGGAGCAATCAGCCCCAGCATTTT.

This clonotype was found many times. This chain uses TRBV20-1 with TRBJ1-4; D perhaps matches TRBD1 (5 bases). V was trimmed by 0 bases and J by 7 bases, leaving 12 bases between them. There are 14 residues in the CDR3. The germline V gene has CDR1 DFQATT and CDR2 SNEGSKA (reference sequence). The chain's CDR3 is CSARDGRAGEKLFF. The CDR3 DNA reads TGCAGTGCTAGAGACGGCAGGGCCGGTGAAAAACTGTTTTTT.

V gene TRBV20-1 combines with J gene TRBJ1-3; D remains ambiguous. The CDR3 runs to 10 residues. Trimming took off 5 bases at V and 3 bases at J, with 2 bases between the two ends. Germline V lookup: CDR1 DFQATT, CDR2 SNEGSKA (reference sequence). The CDR3, as DNA: TGCAGTGCTCGTGGAAACACCATATATTTT. Residues: CSARGNTIYF.

This clonotype was counted a few times. The chain couples TRBV20-1 to TRBJ2-1; no reliable D call. The CDR3 extends over 11 amino acids. Germline CDR1 DFQATT, CDR2 SNEGSKA (reference sequence). The V end lost 1 base, the J end lost 5 bases, and 3 bases lay between the germline ends. This chain's CDR3 is CSARGNNEQFF. The CDR3 nucleotides are TGCAGTGCTAGAGGGAACAATGAGCAGTTCTTC.

The table lists this clonotype with a few counts. The chain employs TRBV20-1 and TRBJ1-4; D gene unclear. V lost 0 bases and J 13 bases, leaving 15 bases between the germline ends. The CDR3 runs to 13 residues. Germline lookup yields CDR1 DFQATT and CDR2 SNEGSKA (reference sequence). In DNA form, the CDR3 reads TGCAGTGCTAGAGAGATAGGGAGAGAGGCACTGTTTTTT. Amino acids: CSAREIGREALFF.

This clonotype turned up a few times. J is TRBJ1-5 and V is TRBV6-5, with 7 bases fitting TRBD1. V shed 2 bases and J 7 bases; nucleotides not matched to a gene: 5. The CDR3 has 14 residues. CDR1 is MNHEY, CDR2 SVGAGI, per germline. CDR3 nucleotides: TGTGCCAGCAGTTACGACAGGGATGTCCAGCCCCAGCATTTT. It translates to CASSYDRDVQPQHF.

The chain is built from TRBV6-5 and TRBJ1-2; D ambiguous. V gave up 6 bases and J gave up 4 bases, with 12 bases separating them. CDR1 and CDR2 (germline): MNHEY, SVGAGI. The CDR3 length is 13 residues. This chain's CDR3 is CASREALGYGYTF. As DNA, the CDR3 is TGTGCCAGCAGGGAGGCCTTAGGCTATGGCTACACCTTC.

The chain uses TRBV14 and TRBJ1-1, with D uncertain. Germline values: CDR1 SGHDN, CDR2 FVKESK. V lost 1 base and J lost 7, with 10 bases in between. CDR3 length: 13 residues. CDR3 region: CASSQGNTFEAFF. As DNA, the CDR3 is TGTGCCAGCAGCCAAGGAAACACCTTTGAAGCTTTCTTT.

This rearrangement joins TRBV11-1 to TRBJ2-6, with 7 bases lining up with TRBD1. V shed 3 bases, J shed 0 bases, and the junction held 8 bases outside the gene matches. The CDR3 is made up of 18 amino acids. Germline V lookup: CDR1 SGHAT, CDR2 FQDESV (reference sequence). For the CDR3, the DNA is TGTGCCAGCAGCTTCAGGGGGACAGACCGCTCTGGGGCCAACGTCCTGACTTTC. It codes for CASSFRGTDRSGANVLTF.

This chain links TRBV19 with TRBJ2-4; 7 bases are shared with TRBD1. The CDR3 is 14 amino acids. Trimming took 3 bases from V and 7 from J; bases not matched to a gene: 6. CDR1 LNHDA and CDR2 SQIVND come from the germline V gene (reference sequence). The CDR3 DNA is TGTGCCAGTAGTATCACAGACAGGGTGAACATTCAGTACTTC. This encodes CASSITDRVNIQYF. The complete variable domain, with remaining parts taken from reference TRBV19 and TRBJ2-4, reads DGGITQSPKYLFRKEGQNVTLSCEQNLNHDAMYWYRQDPGQGLRLIYYSQIVNDFQKGDIAEGYSVSREKKESFPLTVTSAQKNPTAFYLCASSITDRVNIQYFGAGTRLSVL.

The J gene is TRBJ2-2, the V gene TRBV3-1; D unresolved. The CDR3 contains 15 residues. V lost 4 bases and J lost 5, with 14 bases in between. Germline CDR1 and CDR2: LGHDT and YNNKEL (reference sequence). The CDR3 DNA reads TGTGCCAGCAGCCCGTTTGCCTCAGGAACCGGGGAGCTGTTTTTT. This codes for CASSPFASGTGELFF. The full variable domain, rest sourced from reference TRBV3-1 and TRBJ2-2, is DTAVSQTPKYLVTQMGNDKSIKCEQNLGHDTMYWYKQDSKKFLKIMFSYNNKELIINETVPNRFSPKSPDKAHLNLHINSLELGDSAVYFCASSPFASGTGELFFGEGSRLTVL.

This clonotype was seen ten or more times. The rearrangement links TRBV28 to TRBJ2-3; 9 nucleotides line up with TRBD2. Trimming took 4 bases from V and 5 from J; bases not matched to a gene: 7. This CDR3 is built from 15 residues. The V gene's germline CDR1 is MDHEN and CDR2 SYDVKM. The CDR3 reads CASSSAGGQGDTQYF. The CDR3 DNA sequence: TGTGCCAGCAGTTCGGCGGGGGGGCAGGGAGATACGCAGTATTTT.

A few counts support this clonotype. V usage is TRBV7-2 and J usage is TRBJ2-4; D may be TRBD2 (5 bases). This CDR3 is built from 17 residues. Germline V lookup: CDR1 SGHTA, CDR2 FQGNSA. With 4 bases removed from V and 6 bases from J, the gap between germline ends came to 22 bases. CDR3 nucleotide sequence: TGTGCCAGCAGCTCGGACCTAACCACAAGGGCGGGAAACATTCAGTACTTC. The encoded protein is CASSSDLTTRAGNIQYF. Filled out from reference TRBV7-2 and TRBJ2-4, the complete variable domain reads GAGVSQSPSNKVTEKGKDVELRCDPISGHTALYWYRQSLGQGLEFLIYFQGNSAPDKSGLPSDRFSAERTGGSVSTLTIQRTQQEDSAVYLCASSSDLTTRAGNIQYFGAGTRLSVL.

On this clonotype: Because it lacks the conserved phenylalanine or tryptophan at the end, this CDR3 is likely a read error. This chain links TRBV18 with TRBJ2-1, with D tentatively TRBD1 or TRBD2 (5 bases each). Germline assignment: CDR1 KGHSH and CDR2 LQKENI. The CDR3 totals 12 residues. Trimming shortened V by 4 bases and J by 10 bases, and 11 bases separated the two germline ends. The CDR3 coding sequence is TGTGCCAGCTCACGGGGGATCCGGGAGCAGTTCTTA. Protein sequence: CASSRGIREQFL.

The chain is built from TRBV5-6 and TRBJ1-2; D possibly corresponds to TRBD1 (5 bases). The germline V and J ends were trimmed by 4 bases and 11 bases, with 12 bases remaining between them. CDR3 length equals 11 residues. The germline V gene encodes CDR1 SGHDT and CDR2 YYEEEE. CDR3 region: CASSESGGYTF. The CDR3 region has the DNA TGTGCCAGCAGCGAGTCGGGGGGATACACCTTC. Full variable domain (outside the CDR3, taken from reference TRBV5-6 and TRBJ1-2): DAGVTQSPTHLIKTRGQQVTLRCSPKSGHDTVSWYQQALGQGPQFIFQYYEEEERQRGNFPDRFSGHQFPNYSSELNVNALLLGDSALYLCASSESGGYTFGSGTRLTVV.

This clonotype was counted between two and nine times. V is TRBV12-3 or TRBV12-4 and J is TRBJ1-6; 10 bases are shared with TRBD1. This CDR3 is built from 15 residues. The trim removed 4 bases at V and 7 bases at J, leaving 4 bases unmatched. The CDR3 region has the DNA TGTGCCAGCAGTTCACCGGACAGGGGGAATTCACCCCTCCACTTT. Its translation is CASSSPDRGNSPLHF.

The table lists this clonotype with a few counts. V usage is TRBV5-1 and J usage is TRBJ2-5; 11 positions agree with TRBD2. Germline V gene lookup returns CDR1 SGHRS and CDR2 YFSETQ. CDR3 length: 16 residues. Unmatched junction bases numbered 5, after V lost 4 bases and J lost 0 bases. The CDR3 nucleotides are TGCGCCAGCAGCGTTCTAGCGGGGGGAAACCAAGAGACCCAGTACTTC. Its protein product is CASSVLAGGNQETQYF. Full variable domain (missing parts from reference TRBV5-1 and TRBJ2-5): KAGVTQTPRYLIKTRGQQVTLSCSPISGHRSVSWYQQTPGQGLQFLFEYFSETQRNKGNFPGRFSGRQFSNSRSEMNVSTLELGDSALYLCASSVLAGGNQETQYFGPGTRLLVL.

The sample holds a few counts of this clonotype. Compared with germline, one end of the junction differs, possibly owing to a read error. The rearrangement uses TRBV4-1 and TRBJ1-2; the match to TRBD1 covers 9 bases. In germline, CDR1 is MGHRA, CDR2 YSYEKL. This CDR3 contains 13 residues. The CDR3 DNA follows: TGCGCCAGCAGCCAAGATTCGTCCACAGGGGGCGAATTC. Protein product: CASSQDSSTGGEF.

This clonotype was seen only a few times. CDR3 DNA sequence: TGTGCCAGCAGCCCTACCGGGACAGGGGGCGCGGGTGGGTTGCAGTTCTTC. It yields the protein CASSPTGTGGAGGLQFF. The chain joins TRBV4-2 to TRBJ2-1; 12 bases map to TRBD1. V dropped 4 bases and J dropped 12; count of bases not matched to a gene: 16. This CDR3 contains 17 residues. Germline CDR1 and CDR2: LGHNA and YNFKEQ.

This clonotype has more than one count but fewer than ten. The gene calls are TRBV7-2 and TRBJ1-6; 9 bases are a match to TRBD1. Per the germline V gene, CDR1 is SGHTA and CDR2 is FQGNSA. CDR3 length equals 13 residues. J lost 8 bases, V lost 8 bases, and 4 bases had no gene match. CDR3 in DNA: TGTGCCAGCGCGGGACAGGGTGATTCACCCCTCCACTTT. Translated: CASAGQGDSPLHF.

This clonotype was observed many times. The chain combines TRBV20-1 with TRBJ1-1; no reliable D call. V lost 0 bases and J 4 bases, leaving 9 bases between the germline ends. Germline CDR1 is DFQATT and CDR2 is SNEGSKA (reference sequence). The CDR3 has 13 residues. The CDR3 loop is CSARDPRGTEAFF. As DNA, the CDR3 is TGCAGTGCTAGAGATCCCAGAGGCACTGAAGCTTTCTTT.

The V and J genes are TRBV6-5 and TRBJ1-1; the match to TRBD1 covers 8 bases. The CDR3 loop spans 13 amino acids. The V segment lost 6 bases and the J segment 5 bases; nucleotides outside the gene matches: 5. Germline CDR1 reads MNHEY; CDR2 reads SVGAGI. In DNA, the CDR3 is TGTGCCAGCAGATCCACAGGGGGTACTGAAGCTTTCTTT. Translating gives CASRSTGGTEAFF.

This clonotype has more than one count but fewer than ten. The chain recombines TRBV2 with TRBJ2-1, with 8 nucleotides matching TRBD2. The CDR3 runs 13 residues. Germline-derived CDR1 and CDR2 are SNHLY and FYNNEI. Losses at the gene ends were 7 bases for V and 9 bases for J; bases not matched to a gene: 8. CDR3 region: CASNRLALTEQFF. The CDR3 nucleotides read TGTGCCAGCAACCGACTAGCGCTGACTGAGCAGTTCTTC.

The rearrangement uses TRBV28 and TRBJ1-5; D is ambiguous. The CDR3 covers 15 residues. V dropped 5 bases and J dropped 8 bases, with 19 bases sitting between them. Germline-derived CDR1 and CDR2 are MDHEN and SYDVKM. In nucleotides, the CDR3 is TGTGCCAGCAGTCAACCCTCCAACCGGGCAGAGCCCCAGCATTTT. It codes for CASSQPSNRAEPQHF.